One sample yielded the 5 T cell receptor beta chains listed below, sequenced in a study of control samples from healthy donors and cancer patients. TCRdb's table, derived via immunoSEQ multiplex PCR, lists solely in-frame clones and lacks some. This table has 73,000 or so clones, roughly 87% appearing once. The sequencing input was blood. The receptors stem from a woman between 45 and 60 years old in good health.

The CDR3 sequence: CASSLGQGGTGELFF. The CDR3 nucleotides are TGCGCCAGCAGCTTAGGGCAGGGAGGCACCGGGGAGCTGTTTTTT. The chain couples TRBV5-1 to TRBJ2-2; tentative D call: TRBD2 (6 bases). CDR3 length: 15 amino acids. The germline V gene encodes CDR1 SGHRS and CDR2 YFSETQ. V lost 2 bases and J lost 4, with 12 bases in between.

This clone appeared once. The chain is built from TRBV10-3 and TRBJ1-4; 7 bases match TRBD1. CDR3 size: 14 residues. Trimming at V came to 5 bases and at J to 5 bases, leaving 5 bases not matched to a gene. Germline CDR1 ENHRY, CDR2 SYGVKD. The CDR3 loop is CAISRDSQNEKLFF. CDR3 nucleotide sequence: TGTGCCATCAGTAGGGACAGCCAAAATGAAAAACTGTTTTTT.

The chain recombines TRBV4-2 with TRBJ2-1, with 9 bases fitting TRBD1. The CDR3 covers 16 residues. The trim removed 0 bases at V and 3 bases at J, leaving 3 bases unmatched. Germline V CDR1 and CDR2: LGHNA, YNFKEQ. CDR3 sequence reads: CASSQDGTGFYNEQFF. In nucleotides, the CDR3 is TGTGCCAGCAGCCAAGACGGGACAGGGTTCTACAATGAGCAGTTCTTC.

This clone was found once. V usage is TRBV30 and J usage is TRBJ2-7; 9 bases are a match to TRBD2. The CDR3 spans 14 residues. J lost 4 bases, V lost 4 bases, and 8 bases had no gene match. Germline-derived CDR1 and CDR2 are GTSNPN and SVGIG (reference sequence). CDR3 protein: CAWTPSGNLYEQYF. As DNA, the CDR3 is TGTGCCTGGACCCCTAGCGGGAACCTATACGAGCAGTACTTC.

This sequence joins TRBV5-1 and TRBJ2-3; TRBD1 or TRBD2 may be the D gene (5 bases each). Germline loops: CDR1 SGHRS, CDR2 YFSETQ. This CDR3 spans 15 amino acids. V was trimmed by 0 bases and J by 3 bases, leaving 11 bases between them. The CDR3 protein is CASSLEGTGTDTQYF. The CDR3 DNA is TGCGCCAGCAGCTTGGAAGGGACCGGGACAGATACGCAGTATTTT. Filled out from reference TRBV5-1 and TRBJ2-3, the complete variable domain reads KAGVTQTPRYLIKTRGQQVTLSCSPISGHRSVSWYQQTPGQGLQFLFEYFSETQRNKGNFPGRFSGRQFSNSRSEMNVSTLELGDSALYLCASSLEGTGTDTQYFGPGTRLTVL.